A selection of T cell receptor beta chains follows, all from one sample in a study of response to subunit inactivated influenza vaccine. TCRdb reprocessed the RT-PCR reads via MiXCR and lists one record per CDR3 protein. The sample lists some 570,000 distinct CDR3 sequences; about 11% were seen once. A further study also used this sample, focusing on T cells expressing NK-cell markers.

The material was PBMCs from blood, obtained on the day of vaccination. These receptor sequences come from a man in his fifties or sixties who received an inactivated influenza vaccine. The CDR3 runs from the conserved cysteine through the conserved F or W. Fields, in order: CDR3 DNA, CDR3 protein, J gene, CDR3 length, D gene, V gene, clone size. D genes are given only for firm matches. Rows may omit the clone size; those that give it use once, few, many or a size class.

TGTGCCAGCAGCCAAGGGCTTCGTAACACCGGGGAGCTGTTTTTT	CASSQGLRNTGELFF	TRBJ2-2	15	.	TRBV3-1	.
TGTGCCAGCAGCCAAGCAGCGGGAGAGTGGAATGAGCAGTTCTTC	CASSQAAGEWNEQFF	TRBJ2-1	15	TRBD2	TRBV3-1	.
TGTGCCAGCAGCCAAGATCTCGGGCTTTACAATGAGCAGTTCTTC	CASSQDLGLYNEQFF	TRBJ2-1	15	.	TRBV14	.
TGTGCCAGCAAATCGATCGGCGCTGCTAATGAAAAACTGTTTTTT	CASKSIGAANEKLFF	TRBJ1-4	15	.	TRBV12-3/TRBV12-4	.
TGTGCCAGCAGCCGACGGACTACCGAAATTTACAATGAGCAGTTCTTC	CASSRRTTEIYNEQFF	TRBJ2-1	16	.	TRBV7-2	few
TGTGCCAGCAGTGATTTCCTTCTGGACACTGAAGCTTTCTTT	CASSDFLLDTEAFF	TRBJ1-1	14	.	TRBV2	few
TGTGCCAGCTCACCACCGGGACTCGGATCCTACGAGCAGTACTTC	CASSPPGLGSYEQYF	TRBJ2-7	15	.	TRBV18	few
TGCGCCAGCAGCCAAGTGGACGGGCCTAACTATGGCTACACCTTC	CASSQVDGPNYGYTF	TRBJ1-2	15	.	TRBV4-1	.
TGTGCCAGCAGCTTAGACCCAACTAGCTGGAATGAGCAGTTCTTC	CASSLDPTSWNEQFF	TRBJ2-1	15	.	TRBV11-2	.
TGTGCCAGCACCGAGCGGGGGACTTACAATGAGCAGTTCTTC	CASTERGTYNEQFF	TRBJ2-1	14	TRBD2	TRBV7-2	.
TGTGCCAGCAGTTTCAGGAACCGAGAGACCCAGTACTTC	CASSFRNRETQYF	TRBJ2-5	13	.	TRBV2	.
TGTGCCAGCAGCCGATTAAGGGCGAGCTCCTACAATGAGCAGTTCTTC	CASSRLRASSYNEQFF	TRBJ2-1	16	.	TRBV6-2/TRBV6-3	.
TGCGCCAGCAGTTACTACAGGGTTTTCTATTCCAGTCAGCCCCAGCATTTT	CASSYYRVFYSSQPQHF	TRBJ1-5	17	.	TRBV5-1	.
TGTGCCAGCAGTCTCGACGGTGACCCTAGGAGGGGCTACACCTTC	CASSLDGDPRRGYTF	TRBJ1-2	15	.	TRBV6-5	few
TGTGCCATCAGAGCCCCTAGCGGGGGAGGGAGCAATGAGCAGTTCTTC	CAIRAPSGGGSNEQFF	TRBJ2-1	16	TRBD2	TRBV10-3	.
TGCGCCAGCAGCTCAGGGGACTATAATTCACCCCTCCACTTT	CASSSGDYNSPLHF	TRBJ1-6	14	.	TRBV5-1	few
TGTGCCAGCAAACGCGGGAGAGCCGACTACGAGCAGTACTTC	CASKRGRADYEQYF	TRBJ2-7	14	TRBD2	TRBV5-5	.
TGTGCCAGCAGCTTCCATGGGGGACCGAACACCGGGGAGCTGTTTTTT	CASSFHGGPNTGELFF	TRBJ2-2	16	.	TRBV11-2	.
TGTGCCAGCAGTCCTCCGGGACAACACAATGAGCAGTTCTTC	CASSPPGQHNEQFF	TRBJ2-1	14	.	TRBV27	few
TGTGCCAGCAGACCTCCAGGGGGTGGAACCGGGGAGCTGTTTTTT	CASRPPGGGTGELFF	TRBJ2-2	15	TRBD1	TRBV7-2	.
TGCAGCGTGGATGCCCAGAACACCGGGGAGCTGTTTTTT	CSVDAQNTGELFF	TRBJ2-2	13	.	TRBV29-1	.
TGTGCCAGCAGTTCAGACGCAACTAATGAAAAACTGTTTTTT	CASSSDATNEKLFF	TRBJ1-4	14	.	TRBV27	few
TGTGCCAGCAGTGACGGGACTAGGTATGGCGAGCAGTACTTC	CASSDGTRYGEQYF	TRBJ2-7	14	TRBD2	TRBV27	few
TGTGCTAGTGGAAAGACAGGGGGGGACAATGAGCAGTTCTTC	CASGKTGGDNEQFF	TRBJ2-1	14	TRBD1	TRBV12-5	.
TGTGCCAGCAGTGAATGGGGGCCGCCTAATGAAAAACTGTTTTTT	CASSEWGPPNEKLFF	TRBJ1-4	15	.	TRBV2	.
TGTGCCAGCAGCTGGGTGAGGGGTGACACCGGGGAGCTGTTTTTT	CASSWVRGDTGELFF	TRBJ2-2	15	.	TRBV7-2	.
TGTGCCTGGAGTCGTATCGAGACCCAGTACTTC	CAWSRIETQYF	TRBJ2-5	11	.	TRBV30	few
TGTGCCAGCAGCCTGACAGGGGATAATGAAAAACTGTTTTTT	CASSLTGDNEKLFF	TRBJ1-4	14	TRBD1	TRBV28	.
TGCAGTGCGCCGGTAAGACGGGGCCTCTCCTACGAGCAGTACTTC	CSAPVRRGLSYEQYF	TRBJ2-7	15	.	TRBV20-1	.
TGTGCCAGCAGTCCGGGACTAGCGATGAGGAATGAGCAGTTCTTC	CASSPGLAMRNEQFF	TRBJ2-1	15	TRBD2	TRBV2	.
TGTGCCAGCAGTTCCAACAGGGCCAATGAGCAGTTCTTC	CASSSNRANEQFF	TRBJ2-1	13	.	TRBV6-2/TRBV6-3	.
TGTGCCAGCAGCGGGACTAGCGGGGGGCGGGAGACCCAGTACTTC	CASSGTSGGRETQYF	TRBJ2-5	15	TRBD2	TRBV9	many
TGCGCCAGCAGCTTGGAAGGGCCAGGACAAAATTCACCCCTCCACTTT	CASSLEGPGQNSPLHF	TRBJ1-6	16	.	TRBV5-1	few
TGTGCCAGCAGCTTAAGCGGCGGGGCCTATACCGGGGAGCTGTTTTTT	CASSLSGGAYTGELFF	TRBJ2-2	16	.	TRBV11-3	few
TGTGCCAGCAGCTCCCTTTCCCCACGAAGCTCCTACAATGAGCAGTTCTTC	CASSSLSPRSSYNEQFF	TRBJ2-1	17	.	TRBV7-8	.
TGTGCCATCAGTGATGCCGATAGCGGGAGCGGGTCCTACAATGAGCAGTTCTTC	CAISDADSGSGSYNEQFF	TRBJ2-1	18	TRBD2	TRBV10-3	.